One and the same sample provided the 6 T cell receptor beta chains below, sequenced in a study of Ad26.COV2.S vaccination and SARS-CoV-2 variants. Treatment reported: 15 to 20 received Ad26.COV2.S at low or high dose, single or two shots; about 5 received placebo; per-sample allocation not given. Collection of samples fell on day 63 after the first vaccine or placebo injection. Produced via immunoSEQ multiplex PCR; TCRdb's table is partial and in-frame only. The sample shows 200,000 to 300,000 clones, more than 75% of them seen only once. This sample comprised peripheral blood, obtained in a trial of Ad26.COV2.S vaccine versus placebo. These receptors were taken from a person aged 18-65 years who received the Ad26.COV2.S COVID-19 vaccine or a placebo.

The chain couples TRBV4-2 to TRBJ1-2, with a possible D match to TRBD1 (5 bases). Germline V gives CDR1 LGHNA, CDR2 YNFKEQ. CDR3 size: 15 residues. V was pared by 0 bases and J by 8 bases, with 16 bases between. The CDR3 sequence: CASSQEWRDLRGYTF. The DNA for the CDR3 is TGTGCCAGCAGCCAAGAGTGGAGGGACCTTAGGGGCTACACCTTC.

V usage is TRBV19 and J usage is TRBJ2-7, with D possibly being TRBD1 (6 bases). The V end lost 9 bases, the J end lost 4 bases, and 22 bases lay between the germline ends. The CDR3 contains 15 residues. The germline V gene has CDR1 LNHDA and CDR2 SQIVND (reference sequence). CDR3 protein: CASRVVGGGGYEQYF. Written as DNA, the CDR3 is TGTGCCAGCCGAGTAGTTGGTGGGGGCGGATACGAGCAGTACTTC.

The rearrangement uses TRBV6-1 and TRBJ2-5, with D possibly matching TRBD1 (5 bases). This CDR3 contains 14 residues. V gave up 0 bases and J gave up 4 bases, with 9 bases separating them. Per the germline V gene, CDR1 is MNHNS and CDR2 is SASEGT. The chain's CDR3 is CASSEAGALETQYF. The CDR3 coding sequence is TGTGCCAGCAGTGAAGCAGGGGCATTAGAGACCCAGTACTTC.

This clone was observed a handful of times. CDR3 sequence (DNA): TGTGCCAGCAGCCTCGGGAGGCAGCTTACCCTCTCTGGAAACACCATATATTTT. Translation: CASSLGRQLTLSGNTIYF. This chain joins TRBV6-2 or TRBV6-3 and TRBJ1-3; D gene uncertain. V was pared by 6 bases and J by 0 bases, with 21 bases between. The CDR3 extends over 18 amino acids. Germline V CDR1 and CDR2: MNHEY, SVGEGT.

The rearrangement joins TRBV5-1 to TRBJ1-4; D unresolved. Deletions cut 0 bases from V and 8 bases from J, with 17 bases between. This CDR3 is 16 amino acids long. CDR1 is SGHRS and CDR2 is YFSETQ in the germline V gene. The CDR3 sequence: CASSLGSTNSREKLFF. The CDR3 bases are TGCGCCAGCAGCTTGGGTTCCACTAATAGTCGGGAAAAACTGTTTTTT.

The chain is built from TRBV7-9 and TRBJ2-7; a weak D match, TRBD1 (7 bases). Trimming removed 6 bases at V and 3 bases at J, with 15 bases between. This CDR3 has 14 amino acids. Germline V gives CDR1 SEHNR, CDR2 FQNEAQ (reference sequence). As DNA, the CDR3 is TGTGCCAGCAGACGACAGGGAGGCGACTACGAGCAGTACTTC. It codes for CASRRQGGDYEQYF.